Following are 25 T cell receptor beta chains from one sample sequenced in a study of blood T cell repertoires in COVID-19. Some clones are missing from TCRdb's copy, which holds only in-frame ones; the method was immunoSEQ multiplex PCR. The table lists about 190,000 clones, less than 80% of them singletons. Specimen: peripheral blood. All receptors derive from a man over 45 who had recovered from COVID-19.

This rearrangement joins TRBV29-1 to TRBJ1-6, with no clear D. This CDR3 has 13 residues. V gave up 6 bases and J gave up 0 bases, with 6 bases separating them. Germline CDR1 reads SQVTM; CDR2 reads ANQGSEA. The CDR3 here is CSVAGSYNSPLHF. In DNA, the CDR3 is TGCAGCGTCGCAGGCTCCTATAATTCACCCCTCCACTTT. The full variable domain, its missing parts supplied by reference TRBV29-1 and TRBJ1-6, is SAVISQKPSRDICQRGTSLTIQCQVDSQVTMMFWYRQQPGQSLTLIATANQGSEATYESGFVIDKFPISRPNLTFSTLTVSNMSPEDSSIYLCSVAGSYNSPLHFGNGTRLTVT.

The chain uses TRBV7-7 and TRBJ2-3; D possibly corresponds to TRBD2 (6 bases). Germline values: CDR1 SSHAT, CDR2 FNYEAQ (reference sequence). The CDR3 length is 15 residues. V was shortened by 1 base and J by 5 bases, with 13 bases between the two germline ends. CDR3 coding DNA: TGTGCCAGCAGCTTAGTGGGGGGAGCGGGAGATACGCAGTATTTT. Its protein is CASSLVGGAGDTQYF.

DNA for the CDR3: TGTGCCAGCAGTCGATCCGGGACTAGCGGGAGAGGGGTCTACGAGCAGTACTTC. Residues: CASSRSGTSGRGVYEQYF. The chain combines TRBV6-6 with TRBJ2-7, with 14 bases lining up with TRBD2. The J segment lost 3 bases and the V segment lost 5 bases, leaving 12 bases of the junction unmatched. The CDR3 loop spans 18 amino acids. Germline CDR1 and CDR2: MNHNY and SVGAGI (reference sequence).

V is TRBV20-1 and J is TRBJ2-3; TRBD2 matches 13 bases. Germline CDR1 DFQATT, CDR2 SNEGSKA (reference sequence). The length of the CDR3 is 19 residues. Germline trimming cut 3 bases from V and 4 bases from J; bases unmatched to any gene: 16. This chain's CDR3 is CSASWGLAGLLLLADTQYF. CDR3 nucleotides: TGCAGTGCTAGTTGGGGACTAGCGGGATTACTCCTTCTCGCAGATACGCAGTATTTT.

CDR3 region: CASSLEGYEQYF. As DNA, the CDR3 is TGTGCCAGCAGTTTAGAGGGCTACGAGCAGTACTTC. The rearrangement links TRBV28 to TRBJ2-7; the D gene is possibly TRBD2 (5 bases). Germline V gives CDR1 MDHEN, CDR2 SYDVKM. The CDR3 has 12 residues. Trimming removed 2 bases at V and 3 bases at J, with 5 bases between.

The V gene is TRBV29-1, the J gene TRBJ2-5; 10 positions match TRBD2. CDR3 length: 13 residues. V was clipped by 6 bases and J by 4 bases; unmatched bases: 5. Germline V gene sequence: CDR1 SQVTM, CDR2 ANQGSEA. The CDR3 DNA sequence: TGCAGCGTGGTTAGACTAGCGGGAGAGACCCAGTACTTC. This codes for CSVVRLAGETQYF.

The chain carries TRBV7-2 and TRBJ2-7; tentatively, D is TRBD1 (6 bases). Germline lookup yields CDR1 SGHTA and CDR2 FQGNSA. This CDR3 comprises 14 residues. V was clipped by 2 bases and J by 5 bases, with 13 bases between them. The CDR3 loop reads CASSLSGQKNEQYF. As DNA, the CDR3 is TGTGCCAGCAGCTTATCCGGACAGAAAAACGAGCAGTACTTC.

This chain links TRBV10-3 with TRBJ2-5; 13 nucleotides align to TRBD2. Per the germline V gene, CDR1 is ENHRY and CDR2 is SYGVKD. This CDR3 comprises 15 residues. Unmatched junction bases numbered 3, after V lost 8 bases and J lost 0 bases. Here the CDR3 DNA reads TGTGCCATCTCACTAGCGGGAGGGTACCAAGAGACCCAGTACTTC. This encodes CAISLAGGYQETQYF.

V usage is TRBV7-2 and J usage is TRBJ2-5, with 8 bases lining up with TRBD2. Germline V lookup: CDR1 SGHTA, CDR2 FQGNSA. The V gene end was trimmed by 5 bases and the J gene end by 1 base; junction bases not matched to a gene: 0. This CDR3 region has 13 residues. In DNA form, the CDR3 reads TGTGCCAGCAGCACTAGCGGCCAAGAGACCCAGTACTTC. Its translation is CASSTSGQETQYF. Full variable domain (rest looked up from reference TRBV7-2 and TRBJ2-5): GAGVSQSPSNKVTEKGKDVELRCDPISGHTALYWYRQSLGQGLEFLIYFQGNSAPDKSGLPSDRFSAERTGGSVSTLTIQRTQQEDSAVYLCASSTSGQETQYFGPGTRLLVL.

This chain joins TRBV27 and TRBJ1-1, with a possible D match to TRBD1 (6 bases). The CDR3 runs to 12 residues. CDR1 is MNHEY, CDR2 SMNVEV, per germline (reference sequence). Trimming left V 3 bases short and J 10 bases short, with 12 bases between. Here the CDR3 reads CASSFWGGGAFF. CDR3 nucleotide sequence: TGTGCCAGCAGTTTTTGGGGAGGGGGAGCTTTCTTT.

This chain's CDR3 is CASSEGTGASEKLFF. The CDR3 bases are TGTGCCAGCAGCGAAGGGACAGGGGCAAGTGAAAAACTGTTTTTT. The rearrangement uses TRBV5-6 and TRBJ1-4; 10 nucleotides align to TRBD1. With 4 bases clipped from V and 7 bases from J, the junction kept 7 bases outside the gene matches. The CDR3 runs 15 residues. Germline CDR1 is SGHDT and CDR2 is YYEEEE.

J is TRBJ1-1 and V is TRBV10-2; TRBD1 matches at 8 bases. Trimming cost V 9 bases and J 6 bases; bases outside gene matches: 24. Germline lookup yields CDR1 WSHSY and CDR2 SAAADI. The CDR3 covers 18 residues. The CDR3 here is CASIPPRGLQGAIPEAFF. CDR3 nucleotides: TGCGCCAGTATACCGCCGAGGGGGCTCCAGGGGGCCATCCCTGAAGCTTTCTTT.

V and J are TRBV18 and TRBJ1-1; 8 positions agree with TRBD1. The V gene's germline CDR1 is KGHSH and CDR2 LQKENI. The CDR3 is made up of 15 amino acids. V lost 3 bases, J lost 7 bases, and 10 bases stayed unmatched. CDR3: CASSPDRSGGGEAFF. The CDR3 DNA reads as TGTGCCAGCTCACCGGATAGGTCAGGGGGCGGTGAAGCTTTCTTT.

The CDR3 here is CASTPSRDTEAFF. For the CDR3, the DNA is TGTGCCAGCACTCCATCCCGGGACACTGAAGCTTTCTTT. This rearrangement joins TRBV2 to TRBJ1-1, with D unresolved. Per germline, CDR1 SNHLY and CDR2 FYNNEI. The CDR3 is 13 amino acids. V was cut by 7 bases and J by 3 bases, with 12 bases left in between.

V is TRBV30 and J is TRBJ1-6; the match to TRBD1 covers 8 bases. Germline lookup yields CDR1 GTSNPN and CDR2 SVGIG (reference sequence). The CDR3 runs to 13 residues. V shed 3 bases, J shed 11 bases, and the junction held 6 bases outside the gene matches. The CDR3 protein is CAWRAGGWTPLHF. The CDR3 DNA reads TGTGCCTGGAGGGCAGGGGGCTGGACACCCCTCCACTTT.

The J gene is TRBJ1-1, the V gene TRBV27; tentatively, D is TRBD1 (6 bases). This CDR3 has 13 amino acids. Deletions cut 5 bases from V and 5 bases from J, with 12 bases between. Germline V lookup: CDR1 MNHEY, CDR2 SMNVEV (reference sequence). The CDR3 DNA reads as TGTGCCAGCAGTCAATACAGGGAAACTGAAGCTTTCTTT. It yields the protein CASSQYRETEAFF.

The CDR3 DNA reads TGTGCCATCAGCGATCGAGCGGGGGACTACGAGCAGTACTTC. It codes for CAISDRAGDYEQYF. The chain is built from TRBV10-3 and TRBJ2-7; TRBD2 agrees at 8 bases. CDR1 is ENHRY, CDR2 SYGVKD, per germline. CDR3 length: 14 residues. The trim removed 6 bases at V and 3 bases at J, leaving 7 bases unmatched.

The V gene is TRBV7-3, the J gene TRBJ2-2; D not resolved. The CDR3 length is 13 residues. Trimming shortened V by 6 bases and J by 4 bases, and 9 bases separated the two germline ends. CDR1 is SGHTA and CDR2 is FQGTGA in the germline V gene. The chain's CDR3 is CASRSSATGELFF. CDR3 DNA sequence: TGTGCCAGCAGATCTAGTGCCACCGGGGAGCTGTTTTTT.

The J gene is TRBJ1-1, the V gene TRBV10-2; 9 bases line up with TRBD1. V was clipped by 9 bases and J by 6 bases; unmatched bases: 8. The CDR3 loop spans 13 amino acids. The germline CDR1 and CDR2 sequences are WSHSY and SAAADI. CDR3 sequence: CASIGQGFSEAFF. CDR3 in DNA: TGCGCCAGTATCGGACAGGGGTTCTCTGAAGCTTTCTTT.

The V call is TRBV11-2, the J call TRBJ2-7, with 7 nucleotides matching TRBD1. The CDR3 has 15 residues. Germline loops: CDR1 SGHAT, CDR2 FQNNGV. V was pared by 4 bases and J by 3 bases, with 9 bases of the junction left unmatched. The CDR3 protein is CASSSTNRQGYEQYF. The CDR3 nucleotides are TGTGCCAGCAGCTCTACCAATCGACAGGGCTACGAGCAGTACTTC.

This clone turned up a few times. The chain's CDR3 is CASSSILAKNIQYF. The DNA of the CDR3 is TGTGCCAGTAGTTCTATACTAGCCAAAAACATTCAGTACTTC. This rearrangement joins TRBV19 to TRBJ2-4; D unresolved. Trimming pared 5 bases from V and 0 bases from J, leaving 8 bases between. Germline CDR1 reads LNHDA; CDR2 reads SQIVND (reference sequence). The CDR3 length is 14 residues.

CDR3 in amino acids: CASSPQGGNSGELFF. The CDR3, as DNA: TGTGCCAGCAGCCCTCAGGGCGGGAATAGCGGGGAGCTGTTTTTT. The J gene is TRBJ2-2, the V gene TRBV9, with D perhaps matching TRBD2 (6 bases). This CDR3 comprises 15 residues. Germline V CDR1 and CDR2: SGDLS, YYNGEE. Trimming shortened V by 4 bases and J by 7 bases, and 17 bases separated the two germline ends.

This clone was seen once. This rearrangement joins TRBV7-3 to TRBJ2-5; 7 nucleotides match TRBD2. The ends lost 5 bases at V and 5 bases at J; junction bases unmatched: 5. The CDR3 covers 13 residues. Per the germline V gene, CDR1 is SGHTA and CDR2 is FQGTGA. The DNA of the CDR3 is TGTGCCAGCAGCCTTGGACTAGGGGAGACCCAGTACTTC. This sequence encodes CASSLGLGETQYF.

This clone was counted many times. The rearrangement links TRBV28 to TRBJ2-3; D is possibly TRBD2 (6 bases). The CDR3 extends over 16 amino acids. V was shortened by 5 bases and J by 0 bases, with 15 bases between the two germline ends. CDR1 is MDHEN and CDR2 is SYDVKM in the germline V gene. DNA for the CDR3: TGTGCCAGCAGTCTACTAGCCCGAACGAGCACAGATACGCAGTATTTT. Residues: CASSLLARTSTDTQYF.

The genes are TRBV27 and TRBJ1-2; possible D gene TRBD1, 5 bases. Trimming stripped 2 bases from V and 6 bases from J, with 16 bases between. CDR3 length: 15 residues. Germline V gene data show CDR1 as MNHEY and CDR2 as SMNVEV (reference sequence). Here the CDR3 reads CASSLGGSVVDGYTF. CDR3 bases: TGTGCCAGCAGTTTAGGGGGGTCCGTCGTTGATGGCTACACCTTC.